The table lists the clone carrying this T cell receptor (beta chain) with a few counts. The sample belongs to a study of T-cell memory formation after mild COVID-19. TCRdb ran MiXCR on the 5' RACE reads and lists one entry per CDR3 protein. Altogether over 350,000 distinct CDR3 sequences are present, roughly 26% being singletons, with the ten largest covering 8.5% to 9%. The CDR3 covers 19 residues. V shed 3 bases, J shed 14 bases, and the junction held 24 bases outside the gene matches. Sequencing used PBMCs or a T cell subset sorted from them (not recorded which). This sequence was found in an adult woman who had mild COVID-19 (a few samples of this study predate the infection). Cell type and time point are not known. V usage is TRBV12-3 or TRBV12-4 and J usage is TRBJ1-6; 8 bases are shared with TRBD1. In DNA form, the CDR3 reads TGTGCCAGCAGTTTTACCCTGAGGGGATTCGACAGGGGCAATTTAACCCTCCACTTT. This translates into CASSFTLRGFDRGNLTLHF.